Reported below is one T cell receptor (beta chain). In the authors' workflow: Amplification with reference gene primers provided the estimates of nucleated cell counts. The method was immunoSEQ multiplex PCR; TCRdb's version includes in-frame clones alone and lacks a portion of them. That table is the source of V, J and clone size, and D and trimming were worked out from the DNA. The sample carries a few hundred thousand clones, about 90% recorded once. V was clipped by 6 bases and J by 4 bases, with 7 bases between them. This CDR3 has 12 residues. The germline gives CDR1 SNHLY, CDR2 FYNNEI. Recruited during active infection, patients (from Seattle) were subsequently followed longitudinally. This record belongs to a study of blood T cell repertoires in COVID-19. Study background: Nucleic acid was either cDNA or gDNA, and it came from T cells, B-cell-depleted T cells, or PBMCs.

Sequencing was performed on peripheral blood. This receptor was identified in a woman aged 65 to 85 with COVID-19, enrolled during active disease. The rearrangement uses TRBV2 and TRBJ1-5; D call uncertain. DNA of the CDR3: TGTGCCAGCAGATTCAGTAATCAGCCCCAGCATTTT. Its protein is CASRFSNQPQHF.